One sample yielded the 26 T cell receptor beta chains listed below, sequenced in a study of blood T cell repertoires in COVID-19. Here immunoSEQ multiplex PCR was the method, and the copy in TCRdb shows in-frame clones only, minus some. There are fewer than 150,000 clones in the sample; around four fifths occur only once, and roughly 9.7% lies in the top ten. The sample was peripheral blood. The source of these receptors is a man aged 60-69 years who had recovered from COVID-19.

The chain is built from TRBV11-2 and TRBJ2-3; TRBD2 matches 10 bases. The CDR3 is 15 residues long. Trimming at V came to 5 bases and at J to 4 bases, leaving 6 bases not matched to a gene. The germline CDR1 and CDR2 sequences are SGHAT and FQNNGV. The CDR3 DNA sequence: TGTGCCAGCAGCCCGGGACTAGCGTGGGCAGATACGCAGTATTTT. Translation gives CASSPGLAWADTQYF.

The V call is TRBV7-8, the J call TRBJ1-4; D gene unclear. V was clipped by 2 bases and J by 0 bases, with 16 bases between them. The CDR3 is 18 residues long. CDR1 is SGHVS and CDR2 is FQNEAQ in the germline V gene. The CDR3 loop is CASSLKTARPTTNEKLFF. The CDR3 coding sequence is TGTGCCAGCAGCTTAAAAACTGCCAGGCCCACAACTAATGAAAAACTGTTTTTT. Full variable domain (rest looked up from reference TRBV7-8 and TRBJ1-4): GAGVSQSPRYKVAKRGQDVALRCDPISGHVSLFWYQQALGQGPEFLTYFQNEAQLDKSGLPSDRFFAERPEGSVSTLKIQRTQQEDSAVYLCASSLKTARPTTNEKLFFGSGTQLSVL.

The chain joins TRBV19 to TRBJ1-2; D perhaps matches TRBD1 (6 bases). V was shortened by 9 bases and J by 0 bases, with 14 bases between the two germline ends. The length of the CDR3 is 14 residues. Per the germline V gene, CDR1 is LNHDA and CDR2 is SQIVND (reference sequence). The CDR3 nucleotides read TGTGCCAGCTCTGACGACAGGTCTAACTATGGCTACACCTTC. Translating gives CASSDDRSNYGYTF. The full variable domain, its missing parts supplied by reference TRBV19 and TRBJ1-2, is DGGITQSPKYLFRKEGQNVTLSCEQNLNHDAMYWYRQDPGQGLRLIYYSQIVNDFQKGDIAEGYSVSREKKESFPLTVTSAQKNPTAFYLCASSDDRSNYGYTFGSGTRLTVV.

This clone was detected only a few times. V usage is TRBV19 and J usage is TRBJ2-3, with D perhaps TRBD1 (6 bases). From germline, CDR1 is LNHDA and CDR2 SQIVND (reference sequence). The CDR3 length is 13 residues. Trimming pared 0 bases from V and 14 bases from J, leaving 15 bases between. CDR3 nucleotide sequence: TGTGCCAGTAGTATAGATGGGCAGGGGAAGTCGTATTTT. It yields the protein CASSIDGQGKSYF. The full variable domain, in which reference TRBV19 and TRBJ2-3 provide the parts outside the CDR3, is DGGITQSPKYLFRKEGQNVTLSCEQNLNHDAMYWYRQDPGQGLRLIYYSQIVNDFQKGDIAEGYSVSREKKESFPLTVTSAQKNPTAFYLCASSIDGQGKSYFGPGTRLTVL.

V is TRBV5-4 and J is TRBJ2-4, with 8 bases lining up with TRBD1. CDR3 size: 14 residues. Per the germline V gene, CDR1 is SGHNT and CDR2 is YYREEE (reference sequence). J was trimmed by 8 bases and V by 0 bases; bases with no gene match: 4. In DNA, the CDR3 is TGTGCCAGCAGCTTGGGGACAGGGATGGACATTCAGTACTTC. It encodes CASSLGTGMDIQYF. The full variable domain, its missing parts supplied by reference TRBV5-4 and TRBJ2-4, is ETGVTQSPTHLIKTRGQQVTLRCSSQSGHNTVSWYQQALGQGPQFIFQYYREEENGRGNFPPRFSGLQFPNYSSELNVNALELDDSALYLCASSLGTGMDIQYFGAGTRLSVL.

The V call is TRBV6-2 or TRBV6-3, the J call TRBJ1-1, with a weak D call TRBD1 (6 bases). The CDR3 extends over 15 amino acids. The germline V gene has CDR1 MNHEY and CDR2 SVGEGT. Trimming removed 6 bases from V and 5 bases from J, with 19 bases in between. The CDR3 region is CASSRPRGRGTEAFF. The CDR3 region has the DNA TGTGCCAGCAGCCGGCCCCGAGGCAGGGGAACTGAAGCTTTCTTT.

This chain connects TRBV19 to TRBJ2-5, with D maybe TRBD1 (5 bases). This CDR3 has 13 residues. Germline CDR1 and CDR2: LNHDA and SQIVND (reference sequence). V was clipped by 3 bases and J by 5 bases, with 10 bases between them. CDR3 sequence (DNA): TGTGCCAGTAGTATCGTGACAGAGGAGACCCAGTACTTC. This gives the protein CASSIVTEETQYF.

This clone was seen a few times. This chain links TRBV28 with TRBJ1-6; possible D gene TRBD1, 5 bases. From germline, CDR1 is MDHEN and CDR2 SYDVKM. Trimming took off 6 bases at V and 9 bases at J, with 21 bases between the two ends. The CDR3 contains 16 residues. CDR3 in amino acids: CASRLDAEAGGSPLHF. CDR3 nucleotide sequence: TGTGCCAGCAGACTTGACGCCGAGGCCGGGGGTTCACCCCTCCACTTT.

The chain couples TRBV4-2 to TRBJ1-2; D call uncertain. The CDR3 is made up of 16 amino acids. Trimming pared 0 bases from V and 5 bases from J, leaving 16 bases between. Germline CDR1 LGHNA, CDR2 YNFKEQ. As DNA, the CDR3 is TGTGCCAGCAGCCAAGATCGGTTTGGCGGATTATATGGCTACACCTTC. It translates to CASSQDRFGGLYGYTF.

The chain couples TRBV7-2 to TRBJ2-1; TRBD2 agrees at 12 bases. The germline CDR1 and CDR2 sequences are SGHTA and FQGNSA. The CDR3 sequence is 15 residues long. J lost 5 bases, V lost 6 bases, and 5 bases had no gene match. The CDR3 loop is CASRPGLAGDNEQFF. The CDR3 DNA follows: TGTGCCAGCAGACCGGGACTAGCGGGTGACAATGAGCAGTTCTTC.

The chain recombines TRBV24-1 with TRBJ2-7; 7 bases fit TRBD1. With V trimmed by 9 bases and J by 1 base, 8 bases remained unmatched. This CDR3 has 14 residues. Germline-derived CDR1 and CDR2 are KGHDR and SFDVKD. CDR3 amino acids: CATLPDRESYEQYF. The CDR3 coding sequence is TGTGCCACCCTCCCCGACAGGGAGTCCTACGAGCAGTACTTC.

This clone was observed a handful of times. The gene calls are TRBV30 and TRBJ1-3, with 8 bases aligning to TRBD1. J gave up 0 bases and V 6 bases, and 1 base lay outside the gene matches. The CDR3 totals 13 residues. Germline V gene lookup returns CDR1 GTSNPN and CDR2 SVGIG (reference sequence). The CDR3: CACTGGSGNTIYF. The CDR3 coding sequence is TGTGCCTGTACAGGGGGCTCTGGAAACACCATATATTTT. Drawing the rest from reference TRBV30 and TRBJ1-3, the complete variable domain is SQTIHQWPATLVQPVGSPLSLECTVEGTSNPNLYWYRQAAGRGLQLLFYSVGIGQISSEVPQNLSASRPQDRQFILSSKKLLLSDSGFYLCACTGGSGNTIYFGEGSWLTVV.

This clone was counted only a few times. The CDR3 sequence is CASSIGRGTGELFF. CDR3 in DNA: TGTGCCAGTAGTATAGGAAGGGGAACCGGGGAGCTGTTTTTT. The rearrangement joins TRBV19 to TRBJ2-2; the D gene is possibly TRBD1 (5 bases). Deletions cut 1 base from V and 5 bases from J, with 8 bases between. CDR3 length: 14 amino acids. Germline V gene data show CDR1 as LNHDA and CDR2 as SQIVND (reference sequence).

The chain has TRBV6-5 and TRBJ1-5; 7 bases are shared with TRBD1. V lost 6 bases and J lost 7; bases outside the gene matches: 12. Germline loops: CDR1 MNHEY, CDR2 SVGAGI. The CDR3 is 15 amino acids. CDR3 protein: CASRGGQNDGQPQHF. CDR3 sequence (DNA): TGTGCCAGCAGGGGGGGACAGAATGACGGGCAGCCCCAGCATTTT.

The V and J genes are TRBV5-4 and TRBJ1-1; perhaps TRBD1 as D (6 bases). The CDR3 totals 15 residues. Germline lookup yields CDR1 SGHNT and CDR2 YYREEE (reference sequence). V was pared by 0 bases and J by 0 bases, with 9 bases between. CDR3 DNA: TGTGCCAGCAGCTTGGACAGGGTTATGAACACTGAAGCTTTCTTT. Translated: CASSLDRVMNTEAFF. Complete variable domain (other parts from reference TRBV5-4 and TRBJ1-1): ETGVTQSPTHLIKTRGQQVTLRCSSQSGHNTVSWYQQALGQGPQFIFQYYREEENGRGNFPPRFSGLQFPNYSSELNVNALELDDSALYLCASSLDRVMNTEAFFGQGTRLTVV.

The chain employs TRBV19 and TRBJ1-1; perhaps TRBD1 as D (6 bases). The CDR3 runs 11 residues. Germline CDR1 reads LNHDA; CDR2 reads SQIVND (reference sequence). The germline V and J ends were trimmed by 4 bases and 11 bases, with 11 bases remaining between them. The CDR3 region has the DNA TGTGCCAGTAGTACATTCCAGGGGGCTTTCTTT. Its protein is CASSTFQGAFF.

The sample holds a few counts of this clone. This chain uses TRBV2 with TRBJ1-2, with D possibly TRBD1 on 6 matching bases. The CDR3 contains 14 residues. Germline V gene data show CDR1 as SNHLY and CDR2 as FYNNEI. Trimming cost V 6 bases and J 0 bases, with 11 bases left between them. This CDR3 reads CASRPGHTNYGYTF. For the CDR3, the DNA is TGTGCCAGCAGGCCGGGACACACTAACTATGGCTACACCTTC.

The rearrangement links TRBV3-1 (or the pseudogene TRBV3-2) to TRBJ2-7; maybe TRBD1 (6 bases). This CDR3 is 19 amino acids long. The germline V gene encodes CDR1 LGHDT and CDR2 YNNKEL (reference sequence). The V and J ends lost 3 bases and 3 bases respectively, with 27 bases between them. CDR3 residues: CASSQMLEILRSGDYEQYF. Written as DNA, the CDR3 is TGTGCCAGCAGCCAGATGCTTGAGATTCTACGGTCAGGGGACTACGAGCAGTACTTC.

The genes are TRBV10-3 and TRBJ1-3; 7 bases are a match to TRBD1. The germline CDR1 and CDR2 sequences are ENHRY and SYGVKD. The CDR3 consists of 17 residues. The junction had 12 bases not matched to a gene; V was cut back by 4 bases and J by 3 bases. The CDR3 DNA sequence: TGTGCCATCAGTGGACAGGGTGCAGGAATACATGGAAACACCATATATTTT. Its protein is CAISGQGAGIHGNTIYF.

This clone was counted a single time. This chain connects TRBV28 to TRBJ1-4; 12 bases line up with TRBD1. There are 15 residues in the CDR3. V lost 2 bases, J lost 8 bases, and 3 bases stayed unmatched. The germline V gene has CDR1 MDHEN and CDR2 SYDVKM. CDR3 protein: CASSLRGQGAEKLFF. The CDR3 coding sequence is TGTGCCAGCAGTTTACGGGGACAGGGGGCGGAAAAACTGTTTTTT.

This clone has a handful of counts. J is TRBJ2-5 and V is TRBV10-3, with D perhaps TRBD1 (5 bases). Germline assignment: CDR1 ENHRY and CDR2 SYGVKD. CDR3 length equals 14 residues. V lost 2 bases and J 2 bases, leaving 9 bases between the germline ends. This chain's CDR3 is CAISELAGQETQYF. The CDR3 coding sequence is TGTGCCATCAGTGAGCTGGCAGGGCAAGAGACCCAGTACTTC.

The chain uses TRBV14 and TRBJ1-2; a possible D gene is TRBD1 (5 bases). Germline CDR1 is SGHDN and CDR2 is FVKESK. Trimming removed 1 base from V and 0 bases from J, with 9 bases in between. The length of the CDR3 is 15 residues. The CDR3 DNA follows: TGTGCCAGCAGCCAAGGCCGACAGACTAACTATGGCTACACCTTC. Its translation is CASSQGRQTNYGYTF.

Only a few counts were recorded for this clone. V is TRBV20-1 and J is TRBJ2-1; D not certain. The V and J ends lost 2 bases and 8 bases respectively, with 7 bases between them. From germline, CDR1 is DFQATT and CDR2 SNEGSKA (reference sequence). This CDR3 is 11 amino acids long. CDR3 sequence (DNA): TGCAGTGCTAGACCTAGAGATGAGCAGTTCTTC. Its translation: CSARPRDEQFF.

This chain links TRBV18 with TRBJ2-2; 11 bases are a match to TRBD2. The CDR3 contains 19 residues. The germline V gene has CDR1 KGHSH and CDR2 LQKENI. Unmatched junction bases numbered 13, after V lost 3 bases and J lost 4 bases. The CDR3 bases are TGTGCCAGCTCACCGAGGGCTAGCGGGGGGCCCGAAAGCACCGGGGAGCTGTTTTTT. Its protein is CASSPRASGGPESTGELFF.

DNA of the CDR3: TGTGCCAGCAGCGTAGGCAGGGGGGCCGGGACAGATACGCAGTATTTT. This codes for CASSVGRGAGTDTQYF. The rearrangement uses TRBV9 and TRBJ2-3; possibly TRBD1 for D (7 bases). Between the trimmed V and J ends, which lost 0 bases and 3 bases, there was a span of 14 bases. CDR1 is SGDLS, CDR2 YYNGEE, per germline. This CDR3 spans 16 amino acids.

This clone came up once. This chain joins TRBV28 and TRBJ2-2; no reliable D call. CDR3 size: 16 residues. Germline loops: CDR1 MDHEN, CDR2 SYDVKM. Deletions cut 4 bases from V and 4 bases from J, with 16 bases between. Here the CDR3 DNA reads TGTGCCAGCAGTTCCCCCCTCGGTTCGGGCACCGGGGAGCTGTTTTTT. Its protein product is CASSSPLGSGTGELFF. The whole variable domain, remainder taken from reference TRBV28 and TRBJ2-2, is DVKVTQSSRYLVKRTGEKVFLECVQDMDHENMFWYRQDPGLGLRLIYFSYDVKMKEKGDIPEGYSVSREKKERFSLILESASTNQTSMYLCASSSPLGSGTGELFFGEGSRLTVL.